These 26 T cell receptor beta chains share one sample of origin, sequenced in a study of blood T cell repertoires in COVID-19. Sequencing used immunoSEQ multiplex PCR; TCRdb keeps in-frame clones, though not all of them. Here the sample spans about 150,000 clones, more than 65% being singletons. The sequenced sample was peripheral blood. These receptor sequences come from a woman aged 45-65 years in a cohort sampled during active or convalescent COVID-19.

This chain links TRBV7-2 with TRBJ2-5, with D perhaps TRBD2 (5 bases). Germline values: CDR1 SGHTA, CDR2 FQGNSA. V shed 7 bases and J shed 4 bases, with 13 bases lying between them. The CDR3 sequence is 13 residues long. CDR3 residues: CASTPGVLETQYF. The CDR3 region has the DNA TGTGCCAGCACCCCCGGGGTACTAGAGACCCAGTACTTC.

The gene calls are TRBV11-2 and TRBJ1-1; TRBD1 is a possible D gene (5 bases). Germline V lookup: CDR1 SGHAT, CDR2 FQNNGV. Trimming left V 7 bases short and J 4 bases short, with 16 bases between. The CDR3 sequence is 14 residues long. The CDR3, as DNA: TGTGCCAGCACCAACGAGGGACTCGGCACTGAAGCTTTCTTT. Protein sequence: CASTNEGLGTEAFF.

The CDR3 spells CASSPNGGFNEQYF. The CDR3 region has the DNA TGTGCCAGCTCACCCAACGGGGGTTTCAACGAGCAGTACTTC. The gene calls are TRBV18 and TRBJ2-7; perhaps TRBD2 as D (6 bases). The CDR3 is 14 residues long. Germline CDR1 reads KGHSH; CDR2 reads LQKENI. Trimming removed 3 bases at V and 5 bases at J, with 14 bases between.

The J gene is TRBJ2-2, the V gene TRBV29-1; D unresolved. The CDR3 consists of 11 residues. Germline loops: CDR1 SQVTM, CDR2 ANQGSEA. Trimming shortened V by 7 bases and J by 1 base, and 4 bases separated the two germline ends. In nucleotides, the CDR3 is TGCAGCGGCGGGAACACCGGGGAGCTGTTTTTT. It encodes CSGGNTGELFF.

The V call is TRBV18, the J call TRBJ2-3; 7 bases fit TRBD1. Germline lookup yields CDR1 KGHSH and CDR2 LQKENI. The CDR3 consists of 15 residues. J gave up 2 bases and V 4 bases, and 6 bases lay outside the gene matches. The CDR3 DNA reads TGTGCCAGCTCACTAATTGGACAGGTCACAGATACGCAGTATTTT. It specifies CASSLIGQVTDTQYF.

The genes are TRBV6-5 and TRBJ2-6; unclear D gene. V lost 3 bases to trimming and J lost 2 bases, with 11 bases between them. CDR1 is MNHEY and CDR2 is SVGAGI in the germline V gene. CDR3 length: 16 residues. The CDR3 sequence: CASSYRVKAGANVLTF. CDR3 bases: TGTGCCAGCAGTTATCGGGTTAAGGCTGGGGCCAACGTCCTGACTTTC.

V gene TRBV2 combines with J gene TRBJ1-3, with D possibly matching TRBD1 (6 bases). The ends were cut back, 4 bases at V and 1 base at J, with 11 bases in the middle. The CDR3 has 15 residues. Germline V gene sequence: CDR1 SNHLY, CDR2 FYNNEI. CDR3 nucleotides: TGTGCCAGCAGTGGAGAGGGGGTTTCTGGAAACACCATATATTTT. Protein product: CASSGEGVSGNTIYF.

This clone was counted once. The chain combines TRBV4-1 with TRBJ2-6; a possible D gene is TRBD2 (5 bases). Trimming left V 0 bases short and J 1 base short, with 7 bases between. Germline CDR1 and CDR2: MGHRA and YSYEKL. The CDR3 has 16 amino acids. CDR3 nucleotides: TGCGCCAGCAGCCAAGAAAGGGAGTCTGGGGCCAACGTCCTGACTTTC. Translated: CASSQERESGANVLTF.

This clone was detected once. The chain joins TRBV5-1 to TRBJ2-5, with D perhaps TRBD2 (5 bases). Trimming removed 0 bases at V and 0 bases at J, with 9 bases between. The CDR3 covers 15 residues. The germline V gene has CDR1 SGHRS and CDR2 YFSETQ. CDR3 nucleotides: TGCGCCAGCAGCTTGGTTGGGCGGGACCAAGAGACCCAGTACTTC. Amino acid sequence: CASSLVGRDQETQYF.

J is TRBJ1-1 and V is TRBV6-5; weak D call: TRBD1 (6 bases). This CDR3 is 14 amino acids long. CDR1 and CDR2 (germline): MNHEY, SVGAGI. Deletions cut 6 bases from V and 4 bases from J, with 15 bases between. The chain's CDR3 is CASSRDTKSTEAFF. CDR3 sequence (DNA): TGTGCCAGCAGCCGGGACACCAAATCCACTGAAGCTTTCTTT.

This chain connects TRBV19 to TRBJ1-6, with 10 bases matching TRBD1. Trimming cost V 8 bases and J 0 bases; bases outside gene matches: 7. CDR1 is LNHDA and CDR2 is SQIVND in the germline V gene (reference sequence). This CDR3 is 17 amino acids long. This CDR3 is CASGDRGSYSYNSPLHF. In nucleotides, the CDR3 is TGTGCCAGTGGGGACAGGGGCTCCTACTCCTATAATTCACCCCTCCACTTT.

The gene calls are TRBV5-4 and TRBJ1-2; D uncertain. V was clipped by 1 base and J by 7 bases, with 17 bases between them. This CDR3 has 15 residues. Per germline, CDR1 SGHNT and CDR2 YYREEE (reference sequence). CDR3 sequence: CASSLPPQKRAGYTF. CDR3 sequence (DNA): TGTGCCAGCAGCTTGCCCCCCCAGAAGAGGGCTGGCTACACCTTC.

This clone came up once. The chain couples TRBV11-3 to TRBJ2-7; TRBD2 is a possible D gene (6 bases). The CDR3 length is 14 residues. V dropped 5 bases and J dropped 4 bases, with 15 bases sitting between them. CDR1 SGHNT and CDR2 YENEEA come from the germline V gene. The CDR3 sequence is CASSPRAGSYEQYF. CDR3 nucleotides: TGTGCCAGCAGCCCCCGGGCGGGGAGTTACGAGCAGTACTTC.

This clone was observed once. The chain carries TRBV10-1 and TRBJ2-2, with D possibly TRBD2 on 5 matching bases. Germline lookup yields CDR1 WNHNN and CDR2 SYGVQD (reference sequence). The CDR3 consists of 13 residues. V gave up 2 bases and J gave up 6 bases, with 7 bases separating them. The CDR3 here is CASSEREAGELFF. In nucleotides, the CDR3 is TGCGCCAGCAGTGAGCGGGAAGCCGGGGAGCTGTTTTTT.

The V gene is TRBV29-1, the J gene TRBJ1-2; 9 bases are a match to TRBD1. This CDR3 has 13 residues. The junction had 6 bases not matched to a gene; V was cut back by 2 bases and J by 8 bases. Germline V gene lookup returns CDR1 SQVTM and CDR2 ANQGSEA. In nucleotides, the CDR3 is TGCAGCGTTGAACCCGGGACAGGGTGGGGCTACACCTTC. It codes for CSVEPGTGWGYTF.

With respect to this clone: Within the sample, other DNA sequences also encode this same CDR3. The J gene is TRBJ1-2, the V gene TRBV3-1 (or the pseudogene TRBV3-2); 7 bases match TRBD1. The ends lost 3 bases at V and 1 base at J; junction bases unmatched: 5. Germline CDR1 and CDR2: LGHDT and YNNKEL (reference sequence). The CDR3 covers 15 residues. CDR3 protein: CASSQGDRDNYGYTF. In DNA, the CDR3 is TGTGCCAGCAGCCAGGGCGACAGGGATAACTATGGCTACACCTTC.

V and J are TRBV5-1 and TRBJ2-2; D perhaps matches TRBD2 (6 bases). The CDR3 is 16 amino acids. Germline V gene data show CDR1 as SGHRS and CDR2 as YFSETQ. Trimming pared 4 bases from V and 2 bases from J, leaving 15 bases between. Here the CDR3 reads CASSPRAGTNTGELFF. CDR3 DNA: TGCGCCAGCAGCCCCCGGGCGGGGACCAACACCGGGGAGCTGTTTTTT.

The chain carries TRBV3-1 (or the pseudogene TRBV3-2) and TRBJ1-1, with unresolved D. Trimming cost V 0 bases and J 6 bases, with 8 bases left between them. This CDR3 contains 13 residues. Germline V gene lookup returns CDR1 LGHDT and CDR2 YNNKEL (reference sequence). CDR3 sequence reads: CASSQDFPAEAFF. CDR3 coding DNA: TGTGCCAGCAGCCAAGACTTCCCCGCTGAAGCTTTCTTT.

J is TRBJ2-5 and V is TRBV9, with TRBD2 matching 13 bases. The V and J ends lost 4 bases and 5 bases, in that order; junction bases with no gene match: 5. The CDR3 is 15 amino acids. Germline lookup yields CDR1 SGDLS and CDR2 YYNGEE. CDR3 protein: CASSKTSGGLETQYF. As DNA, the CDR3 is TGTGCCAGCAGCAAGACTAGCGGGGGGTTGGAGACCCAGTACTTC.

The gene calls are TRBV7-2 and TRBJ2-7; 11 nucleotides line up with TRBD1. V was pared by 5 bases and J by 6 bases, with 9 bases of the junction left unmatched. This CDR3 contains 15 residues. Germline V gene data show CDR1 as SGHTA and CDR2 as FQGNSA. In DNA form, the CDR3 reads TGTGCCAGCAGCCGCGGGACAGGGGGTTTCCTCGAGCAGTACTTC. Its translation: CASSRGTGGFLEQYF.

The CDR3 DNA sequence: TGTGCCAGCAGCTTCGGCAGGGGATACGAGCAGTACTTC. Protein product: CASSFGRGYEQYF. The chain employs TRBV11-2 and TRBJ2-7, with D possibly being TRBD1 (6 bases). Germline CDR1 reads SGHAT; CDR2 reads FQNNGV. The CDR3 extends over 13 amino acids. The V gene lost 3 bases and the J gene lost 4 bases, with 10 bases spanning the gap.

V is TRBV27 and J is TRBJ1-2; D is uncertain. CDR1 is MNHEY and CDR2 is SMNVEV in the germline V gene (reference sequence). The CDR3 is made up of 14 amino acids. Trimming pared 2 bases from V and 4 bases from J, leaving 11 bases between. DNA for the CDR3: TGTGCCAGCAGTTTACGTCGGGAGGGCTATGGCTACACCTTC. It encodes CASSLRREGYGYTF.

This chain uses TRBV29-1 with TRBJ1-3, with D possibly TRBD1 on 6 matching bases. The CDR3 has 13 residues. The V end was cut by 6 bases, the J end by 4 bases, with 13 bases between. Germline V gene data show CDR1 as SQVTM and CDR2 as ANQGSEA. The CDR3: CSVLTGGGNTIYF. The CDR3 DNA sequence: TGCAGCGTGCTGACAGGTGGGGGAAACACCATATATTTT.

This clone has just a few counts. This rearrangement joins TRBV4-1 to TRBJ1-3, with D perhaps TRBD1 (6 bases). Germline V lookup: CDR1 MGHRA, CDR2 YSYEKL. Trimming stripped 3 bases from V and 2 bases from J, with 17 bases between. This CDR3 region has 17 residues. The CDR3 spells CASSHPKTGLAGNTIYF. CDR3 bases: TGCGCCAGCAGCCACCCGAAAACAGGGTTAGCTGGAAACACCATATATTTT.

The gene calls are TRBV5-1 and TRBJ2-3; TRBD1 aligns across 7 bases. CDR1 SGHRS and CDR2 YFSETQ come from the germline V gene. V lost 2 bases and J lost 0; bases outside the gene matches: 9. CDR3 length equals 17 residues. CDR3 sequence: CASSFGTAPGSTDTQYF. For the CDR3, the DNA is TGCGCCAGCAGCTTCGGGACAGCGCCAGGGAGCACAGATACGCAGTATTTT.

This chain connects TRBV19 to TRBJ2-1, with 9 bases aligning to TRBD2. Germline CDR1 and CDR2: LNHDA and SQIVND (reference sequence). Trimming at V came to 4 bases and at J to 2 bases, leaving 3 bases not matched to a gene. This CDR3 contains 15 residues. The CDR3 region is CASSTTSGPYNEQFF. Here the CDR3 DNA reads TGTGCCAGTAGTACCACTAGCGGGCCCTACAATGAGCAGTTCTTC.